The 3 T cell receptor beta chains in this list originate from one sample, sequenced in a study of blood T cell repertoires in COVID-19 (dated by TCRdb to the early 2020s). Libraries were made using the immunoSEQ multiplex PCR assay. Entries here come from immuneACCESS through TCRdb and include only in-frame sequences with V and J called. Some clones fail to appear in such tables; in the studies checked, an unresolved V gene covers under half of the shortfall, and the cause of the remainder is unknown. The sample includes about 290,000 clones, with under 90% observed a single time. Clones ranked in the top ten supply 0.94% of the sample. The material sequenced was peripheral blood. Receptors originate from a woman between 35 and 50 years old who had recovered from COVID-19.

The chain joins TRBV19 to TRBJ2-4; TRBD1 aligns across 7 bases. The CDR3 totals 14 residues. The ends lost 10 bases at V and 8 bases at J; junction bases unmatched: 14. Germline V gives CDR1 LNHDA, CDR2 SQIVND (reference sequence). The DNA for the CDR3 is TGTGCCACCAAAAATGACAGGGCTGCCGACATTCAGTACTTC. Translated, it gives CATKNDRAADIQYF.

The genes are TRBV18 and TRBJ2-3; 10 bases are shared with TRBD1. Germline CDR1 is KGHSH and CDR2 is LQKENI. The junction had 6 bases not matched to a gene; V was cut back by 3 bases and J by 3 bases. This CDR3 contains 16 residues. CDR3 DNA: TGTGCCAGCTCACCGGTGACAGGGGGCGATACAGATACGCAGTATTTT. Translated, it gives CASSPVTGGDTDTQYF.

The chain uses TRBV18 and TRBJ2-7; D not certain. The V and J ends lost 6 bases and 7 bases respectively, with 22 bases between them. The germline CDR1 and CDR2 sequences are KGHSH and LQKENI. This CDR3 spans 15 amino acids. CDR3 bases: TGTGCCAGCTCCCCTGTTTCAATCGCGGTTGGGGAGCAGTACTTC. Protein: CASSPVSIAVGEQYF.